Listed below are T cell receptor beta chains from one sample, sequenced in a study of human CD4 T cells and Enterobacteriaceae. Profiling relied on immunoSEQ multiplex PCR, and the TCRdb table lists in-frame clones only, not all of them. The profile shows 25,000 to 30,000 clones, approximately 80% of them singletons. The specimen was memory CD4+ T cells from blood. Every receptor here comes from a human donor in good health. CDR3s include the opening cysteine and the closing phenylalanine or tryptophan. The order of the fields is V gene, clone size, J gene, D gene, CDR3 DNA, CDR3 protein. The D gene is left open where the match is weak. Clone size is given for some rows only: seen once, a few or many times, or a class if the clone is expanded.

>TRBV4-1|-|TRBJ2-4|TRBD2
TGCGCCAGCAGCCAACCTGGACTAGCGGGGGGATTAAAAAACATTCAGTACTTC
CASSQPGLAGGLKNIQYF
>TRBV7-9|-|TRBJ1-4|-
TGTGCCAGCAGCTTAAGATCCACCACTGAAAAACTGTTTTTT
CASSLRSTTEKLFF
>TRBV23-1|-|TRBJ1-3|-
TGCGCCAGCAGTCAAATGGGGGACTGCCCTGGAAACACCATATATTTT
CASSQMGDCPGNTIYF
>TRBV28|-|TRBJ1-2|TRBD1
TGTGCCAGCAGCGACAGGGGGTATGGCTACACCTTC
CASSDRGYGYTF
>TRBV7-2|-|TRBJ2-3|TRBD2
TGTGCCAGCAGCATGAGCGGGGGGAGGGGAGATACGCAGTATTTT
CASSMSGGRGDTQYF
>TRBV5-8|-|TRBJ2-1|TRBD2
TGTGCCAGCAGCTTGGCCCGGACTAGCGGGACCTACAATGAGCAGTTCTTC
CASSLARTSGTYNEQFF
>TRBV19|-|TRBJ1-1|-
TGTGCCAGTAGTCGAGGTCGGAACACTGAAGCTTTCTTT
CASSRGRNTEAFF
>TRBV5-4|once|TRBJ2-7|TRBD1
TGTGCCAGCAGCTATTGGACAGGGGGCGGCTACGAGCAGTACTTC
CASSYWTGGGYEQYF
>TRBV10-2|-|TRBJ2-2|-
TGCGCCAGCCGCCGAAGTAAGGGGAGGACGAACACCGGGGAGCTGTTTTTT
CASRRSKGRTNTGELFF
>TRBV18|few|TRBJ2-5|-
TGTGCCAGCTCACCACCAAAAAGGGCGGAGACCCAGTACTTC
CASSPPKRAETQYF
>TRBV7-6|-|TRBJ2-3|-
TGTGCCAGCAGCTTCTCCGACACAAATACGCAGTATTTT
CASSFSDTNTQYF
>TRBV29-1|few|TRBJ1-5|-
TGCAGCGTCGGAACGGATCGGCCCCAGCATTTT
CSVGTDRPQHF
>TRBV29-1|few|TRBJ1-1|TRBD1
TGCAGCGTGGACAGGGACAGGGCGAACACTGAAGCTTTCTTT
CSVDRDRANTEAFF
>TRBV29-1|-|TRBJ2-5|-
TGCAGCGTTGAATCATGGGGTGGTATTGAGACCCAGTACTTC
CSVESWGGIETQYF
>TRBV29-1|once|TRBJ1-2|TRBD1
TGCAGCGCTGGACAGGGGATTGAGAAAATTACTAACTATGGCTACACCTTC
CSAGQGIEKITNYGYTF
>TRBV30|-|TRBJ1-3|-
TGTGCCTGGAGTGTACGTAGGGGAGGAACTGGAAACACCATATATTTT
CAWSVRRGGTGNTIYF
>TRBV6-5|-|TRBJ1-2|-
TGTGCCAGCAGTAATACCTATGGCTACACCTTC
CASSNTYGYTF
>TRBV10-3|-|TRBJ2-5|TRBD2
TGTGCCACCCGGGTGGGCTCCCGGGGGGAAGAGACCCAGTACTTC
CATRVGSRGEETQYF
>TRBV11-2|-|TRBJ1-3|-
TGTGCCAGCTCTCCCGGGGCAGGAGGAAACACCATATATTTT
CASSPGAGGNTIYF
>TRBV6-1|-|TRBJ2-1|-
TGTGCCAGCAGTGCCTTGGGGAGCTCCTACAATGAGCAGTTCTTC
CASSALGSSYNEQFF
>TRBV5-6|-|TRBJ2-6|-
TGTGCCAGCAACCTTATAGGGGGAAGCTCTGGGGCCAACGTCCTGACTTTC
CASNLIGGSSGANVLTF
>TRBV19|-|TRBJ2-2|-
TGTGCCAGTAGTATAGGGCTAGCGAACACCGGGGAGCTGTTTTTT
CASSIGLANTGELFF
>TRBV5-4|few|TRBJ1-2|-
TGTGCCAGCAGCTTGGGCGGCAGGGGAGAGCGGGGCTACACCTTC
CASSLGGRGERGYTF
>TRBV6-6|-|TRBJ2-7|-
TGTGCCAGCAGTTACTCCTACAGTCAGTACTTC
CASSYSYSQYF
>TRBV18|-|TRBJ1-1|-
TGTGCCAGCTCATCGGGGGGGGTGGAAGCTTTCTTT
CASSSGGVEAFF
>TRBV11-3|-|TRBJ2-7|-
TGTGCCAGCAGCTTAGGTGAGAGCTACGAGCAGTACTTC
CASSLGESYEQYF
>TRBV6-5|once|TRBJ2-1|-
TGTGCCAGCAGTTATGATGGGGGCAATGAGCAGTTCTTC
CASSYDGGNEQFF
>TRBV11-2|-|TRBJ1-2|-
TGTGCCAGCAGCTTCGGGGTTTTGAGAGGCTACACCTTC
CASSFGVLRGYTF
>TRBV7-8|-|TRBJ2-7|-
TGTGCCAGCAGCTTACGGGACTCGGCTTACGAGCAGTACTTC
CASSLRDSAYEQYF
>TRBV19|-|TRBJ2-1|TRBD2
TGTGCCAGTAGTATCAACCGGGGGGGGTTTAGGTACAATGAGCAGTTCTTC
CASSINRGGFRYNEQFF
>TRBV7-2|-|TRBJ2-1|TRBD2
TGTGCCAGCAGCCCAGGGACTAGCGGGGGGAATGAGCAGTTCTTC
CASSPGTSGGNEQFF
>TRBV7-8|few|TRBJ2-7|TRBD2
TGTGCCAGCAGCTGGGGGGGCTCCTACGAGCAGTACTTC
CASSWGGSYEQYF
>TRBV30|-|TRBJ1-4|-
TGTGCCTGGAGTCCCCTGCTGACCCTCGCTAATGAAAAACTGTTTTTT
CAWSPLLTLANEKLFF
>TRBV25-1|-|TRBJ2-5|-
TGTGCCAGCAGTGAAGTTAAGGAAACCCAAGAGACCCAGTACTTC
CASSEVKETQETQYF
>TRBV7-7|few|TRBJ2-2|TRBD2
TGTGCCAGCAGCTCTTGGACTAGCGGGAGGGACACCGGGGAGCTGTTTTTT
CASSSWTSGRDTGELFF
>TRBV28|-|TRBJ1-1|TRBD1
TGTGCCAGCAGACTTGCCGGGACAGGGAGCACTGAAGCTTTCTTT
CASRLAGTGSTEAFF
>TRBV10-2|-|TRBJ2-2|TRBD2
TGCGCCAGCAGTGATGGTCTAGCGGGGGGGCTCGGGGAGCTGTTTTTT
CASSDGLAGGLGELFF
>TRBV25-1|few|TRBJ2-7|TRBD1
TGTGCCAGCAGTGACAGGGGGAACGAGCAGTACTTC
CASSDRGNEQYF
>TRBV28|-|TRBJ1-5|-
TGTGCCAGCAGTTTACGGGGGTTCCAATCGCCCCAGCATTTT
CASSLRGFQSPQHF
>TRBV23-1|-|TRBJ1-4|TRBD1
TGCGCCAGCACGCCCCCCGCGGGACAGGGAGGAAAACTGTTTTTT
CASTPPAGQGGKLFF
>TRBV5-6|-|TRBJ2-5|TRBD1
TGTGCCAGCACATCGACCGGGACAGGGGGGGAGACCCAGTACTTC
CASTSTGTGGETQYF
>TRBV30|-|TRBJ1-1|-
TGTGCCTGGAGGGATACAGGACTCGGCAGCGCTTTCTTT
CAWRDTGLGSAFF
>TRBV6-1|-|TRBJ2-7|-
TGTGCCACTAGTAGGATCTACGAGCAGTACTTC
CATSRIYEQYF
>TRBV6-1|-|TRBJ1-1|-
TGTGCCAGCGATGGAGGTCCTGAAGCTTTCTTT
CASDGGPEAFF
>TRBV6-1|-|TRBJ2-2|-
TGTGCCAGCAGTGAAAGGGGGGGCACTTACACCGGGGAGCTGTTTTTT
CASSERGGTYTGELFF